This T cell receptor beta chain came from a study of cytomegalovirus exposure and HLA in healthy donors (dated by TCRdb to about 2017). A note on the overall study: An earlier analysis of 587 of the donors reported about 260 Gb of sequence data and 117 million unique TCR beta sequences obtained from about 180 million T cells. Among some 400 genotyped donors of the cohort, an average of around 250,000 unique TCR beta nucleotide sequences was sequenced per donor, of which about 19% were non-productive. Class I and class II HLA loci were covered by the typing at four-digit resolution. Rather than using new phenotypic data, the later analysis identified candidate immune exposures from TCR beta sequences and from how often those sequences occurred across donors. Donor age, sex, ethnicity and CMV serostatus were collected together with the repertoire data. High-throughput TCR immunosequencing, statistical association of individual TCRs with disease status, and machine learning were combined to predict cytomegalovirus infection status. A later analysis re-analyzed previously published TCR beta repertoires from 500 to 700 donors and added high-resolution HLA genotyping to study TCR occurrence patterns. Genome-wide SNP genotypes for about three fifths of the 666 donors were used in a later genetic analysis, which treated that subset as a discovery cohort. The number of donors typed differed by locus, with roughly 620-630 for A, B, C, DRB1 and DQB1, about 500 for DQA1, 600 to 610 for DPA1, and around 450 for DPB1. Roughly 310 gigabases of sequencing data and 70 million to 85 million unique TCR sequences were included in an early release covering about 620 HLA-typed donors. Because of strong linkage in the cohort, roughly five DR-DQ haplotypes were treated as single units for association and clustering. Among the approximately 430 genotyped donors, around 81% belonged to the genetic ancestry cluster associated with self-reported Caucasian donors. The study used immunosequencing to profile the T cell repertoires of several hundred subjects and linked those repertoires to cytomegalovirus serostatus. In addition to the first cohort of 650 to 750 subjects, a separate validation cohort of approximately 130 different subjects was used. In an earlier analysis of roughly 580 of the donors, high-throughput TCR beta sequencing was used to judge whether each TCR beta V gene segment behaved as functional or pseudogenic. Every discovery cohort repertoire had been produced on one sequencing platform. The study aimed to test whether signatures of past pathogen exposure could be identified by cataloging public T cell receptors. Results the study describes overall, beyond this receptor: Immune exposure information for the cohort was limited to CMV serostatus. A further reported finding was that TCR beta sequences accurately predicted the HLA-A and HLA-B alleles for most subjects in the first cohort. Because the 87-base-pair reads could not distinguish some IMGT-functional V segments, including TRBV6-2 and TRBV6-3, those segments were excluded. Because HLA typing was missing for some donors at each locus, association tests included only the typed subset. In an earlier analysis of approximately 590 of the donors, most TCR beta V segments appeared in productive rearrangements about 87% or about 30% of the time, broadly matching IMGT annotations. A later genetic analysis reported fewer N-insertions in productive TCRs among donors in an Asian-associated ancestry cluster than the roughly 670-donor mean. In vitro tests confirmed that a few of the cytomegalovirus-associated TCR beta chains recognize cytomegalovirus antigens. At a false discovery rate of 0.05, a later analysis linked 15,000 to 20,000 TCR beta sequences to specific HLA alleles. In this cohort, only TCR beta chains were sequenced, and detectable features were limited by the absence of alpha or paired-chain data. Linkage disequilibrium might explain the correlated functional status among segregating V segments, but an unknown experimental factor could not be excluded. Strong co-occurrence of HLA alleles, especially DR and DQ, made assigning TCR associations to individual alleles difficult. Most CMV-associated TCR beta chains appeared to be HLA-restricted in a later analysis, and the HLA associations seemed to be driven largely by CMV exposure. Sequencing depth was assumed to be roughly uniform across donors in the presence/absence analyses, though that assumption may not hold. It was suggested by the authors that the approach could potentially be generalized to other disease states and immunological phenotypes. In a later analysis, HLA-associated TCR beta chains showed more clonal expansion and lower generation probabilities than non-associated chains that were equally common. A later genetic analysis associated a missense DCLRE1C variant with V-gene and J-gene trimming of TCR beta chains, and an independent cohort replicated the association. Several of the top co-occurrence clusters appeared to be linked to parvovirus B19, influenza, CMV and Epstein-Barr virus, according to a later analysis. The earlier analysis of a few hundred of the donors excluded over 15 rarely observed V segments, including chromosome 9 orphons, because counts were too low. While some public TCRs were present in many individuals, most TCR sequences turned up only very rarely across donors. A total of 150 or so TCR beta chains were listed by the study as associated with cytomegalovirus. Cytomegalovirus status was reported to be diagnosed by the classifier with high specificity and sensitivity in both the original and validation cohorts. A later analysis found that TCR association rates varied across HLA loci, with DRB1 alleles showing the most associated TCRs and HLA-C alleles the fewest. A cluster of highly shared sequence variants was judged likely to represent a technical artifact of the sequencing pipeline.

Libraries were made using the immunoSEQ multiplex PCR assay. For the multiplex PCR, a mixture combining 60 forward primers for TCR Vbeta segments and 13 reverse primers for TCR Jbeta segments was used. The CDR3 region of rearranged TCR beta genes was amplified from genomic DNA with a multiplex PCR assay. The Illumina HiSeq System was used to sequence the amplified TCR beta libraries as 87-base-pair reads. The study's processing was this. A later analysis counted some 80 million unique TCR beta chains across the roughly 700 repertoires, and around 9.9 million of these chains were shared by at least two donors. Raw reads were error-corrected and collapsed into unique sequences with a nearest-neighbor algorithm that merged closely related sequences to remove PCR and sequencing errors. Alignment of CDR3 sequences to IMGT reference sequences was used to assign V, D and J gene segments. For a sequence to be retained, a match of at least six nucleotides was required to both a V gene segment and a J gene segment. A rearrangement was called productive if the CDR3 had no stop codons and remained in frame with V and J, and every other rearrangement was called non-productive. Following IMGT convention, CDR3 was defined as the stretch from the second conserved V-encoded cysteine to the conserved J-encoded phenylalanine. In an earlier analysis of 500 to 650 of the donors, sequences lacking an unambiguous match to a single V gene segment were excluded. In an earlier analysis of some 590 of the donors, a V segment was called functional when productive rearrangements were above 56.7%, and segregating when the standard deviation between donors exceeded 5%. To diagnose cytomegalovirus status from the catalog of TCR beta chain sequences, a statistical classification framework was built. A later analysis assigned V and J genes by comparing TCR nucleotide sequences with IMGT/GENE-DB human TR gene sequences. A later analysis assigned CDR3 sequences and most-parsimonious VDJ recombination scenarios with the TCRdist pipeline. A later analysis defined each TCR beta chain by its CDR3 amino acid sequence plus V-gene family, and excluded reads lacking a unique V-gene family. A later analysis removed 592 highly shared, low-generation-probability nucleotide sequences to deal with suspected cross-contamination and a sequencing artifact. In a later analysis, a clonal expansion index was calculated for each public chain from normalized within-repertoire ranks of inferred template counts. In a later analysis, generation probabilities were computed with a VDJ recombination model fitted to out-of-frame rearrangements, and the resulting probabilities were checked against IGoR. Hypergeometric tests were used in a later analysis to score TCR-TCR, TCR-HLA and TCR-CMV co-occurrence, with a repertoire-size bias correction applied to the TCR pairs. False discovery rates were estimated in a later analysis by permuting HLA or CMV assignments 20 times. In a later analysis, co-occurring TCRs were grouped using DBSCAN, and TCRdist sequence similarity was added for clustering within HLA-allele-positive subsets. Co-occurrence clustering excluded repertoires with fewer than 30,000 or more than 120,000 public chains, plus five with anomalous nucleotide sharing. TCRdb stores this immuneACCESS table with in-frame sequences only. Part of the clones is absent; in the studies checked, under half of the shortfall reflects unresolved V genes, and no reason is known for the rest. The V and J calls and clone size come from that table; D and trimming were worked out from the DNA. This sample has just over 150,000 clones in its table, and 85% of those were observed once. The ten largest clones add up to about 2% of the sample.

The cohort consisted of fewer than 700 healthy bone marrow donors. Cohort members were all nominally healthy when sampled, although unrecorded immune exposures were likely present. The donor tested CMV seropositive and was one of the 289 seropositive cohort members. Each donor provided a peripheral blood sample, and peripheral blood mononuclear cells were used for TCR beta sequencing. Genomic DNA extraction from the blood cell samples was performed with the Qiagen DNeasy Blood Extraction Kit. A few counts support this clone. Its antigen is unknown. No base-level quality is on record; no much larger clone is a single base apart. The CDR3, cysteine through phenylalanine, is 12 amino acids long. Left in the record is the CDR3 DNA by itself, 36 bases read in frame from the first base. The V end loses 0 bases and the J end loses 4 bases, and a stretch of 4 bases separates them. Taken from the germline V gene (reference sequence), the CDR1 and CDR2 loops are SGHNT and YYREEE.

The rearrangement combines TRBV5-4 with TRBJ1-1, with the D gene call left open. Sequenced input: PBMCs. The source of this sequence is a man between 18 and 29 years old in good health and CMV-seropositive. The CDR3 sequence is CASSLGSTEAFF. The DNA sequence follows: TGTGCCAGCAGCTTGGGTAGCACTGAAGCTTTCTTT.